The present T cell receptor beta chain was sequenced within a study of control samples from healthy donors and cancer patients. Trimming took off 5 bases at V and 1 base at J, with 6 bases between the two ends. The CDR3 covers 13 residues. Germline loops: CDR1 MRHNA, CDR2 SNTAGT. Assay used: immunoSEQ multiplex PCR; TCRdb lists only in-frame clones, some missing. The sample contains 120,000 to 150,000 clones, approximately 94% of which appear only once. The material sequenced was blood. This TCR was recovered from a man aged 35 to 55 in good health. The V and J genes are TRBV6-4 and TRBJ1-5; D gene uncertain. In DNA form, the CDR3 reads TGTGCCAGCAGTAGGGAAAGCAATCAGCCCCAGCATTTT. Protein sequence: CASSRESNQPQHF.